The 8 T cell receptor beta chains below were found in one sample sequenced in a study of control samples from healthy donors and cancer patients. Method: immunoSEQ multiplex PCR; TCRdb's copy keeps in-frame clones and lacks some. The table shows about 120,000 clones, with approximately 87% occurring only once. Input material: blood. The receptors derive from a man between 25 and 39 years old in good health.

In the case of this clone: This sample includes further DNA sequences coding for the same CDR3. The chain employs TRBV7-8 and TRBJ2-1, with a possible D match to TRBD1 (5 bases). The CDR3 consists of 13 residues. Trimming pared 5 bases from V and 4 bases from J, leaving 9 bases between. Germline CDR1 SGHVS, CDR2 FQNEAQ. CDR3 protein: CASSRDRYNEQFF. CDR3 nucleotides: TGTGCCAGCAGCAGAGACAGATACAATGAGCAGTTCTTC.

The rearrangement links TRBV24-1 to TRBJ1-1; possible D gene TRBD1, 5 bases. Germline lookup yields CDR1 KGHDR and CDR2 SFDVKD. V was trimmed by 10 bases and J by 10 bases, leaving 9 bases between them. The CDR3 loop spans 9 amino acids. CDR3 DNA: TGTGCCACTGGGGGGGGAGCTTTCTTT. Translation gives CATGGGAFF.

The chain couples TRBV5-1 to TRBJ1-2; maybe TRBD1 (6 bases). Germline V CDR1 and CDR2: SGHRS, YFSETQ. The CDR3 is 16 amino acids. Trimming removed 2 bases from V and 4 bases from J, with 18 bases in between. CDR3: CASSFTGTRTVYGYTF. The CDR3 DNA follows: TGCGCCAGCAGCTTTACCGGGACACGAACTGTCTATGGCTACACCTTC.

The chain combines TRBV7-2 with TRBJ2-5; 11 nucleotides align to TRBD2. This CDR3 spans 16 amino acids. After removal of 4 bases from V and 0 bases from J, the junction contained 4 bases not matched to a gene. Germline V gives CDR1 SGHTA, CDR2 FQGNSA. CDR3 loop: CASSSGTSGYQETQYF. For the CDR3, the DNA is TGTGCCAGCAGCTCCGGGACTAGCGGTTACCAAGAGACCCAGTACTTC.

The chain has TRBV18 and TRBJ1-5; 7 bases fit TRBD1. The CDR3 is 14 amino acids. V shed 3 bases and J 4 bases; nucleotides not matched to a gene: 3. The germline CDR1 and CDR2 sequences are KGHSH and LQKENI. The CDR3 region is CASSPPGGNQPQHF. CDR3 DNA sequence: TGTGCCAGCTCACCCCCAGGGGGGAATCAGCCCCAGCATTTT.

This sequence joins TRBV5-1 and TRBJ1-6; 11 bases line up with TRBD1. The CDR3 is 15 amino acids. J gave up 9 bases and V 4 bases, and 6 bases lay outside the gene matches. The germline V gene encodes CDR1 SGHRS and CDR2 YFSETQ. CDR3 sequence (DNA): TGCGCCAGCAGCGTTCGGACAGGGGGCGCTTCACCCCTCCACTTT. Encoded protein: CASSVRTGGASPLHF.

The chain links TRBV18 to TRBJ2-2; no clear D. V lost 3 bases to trimming and J lost 1 base, with 6 bases between them. The CDR3 is made up of 14 amino acids. In germline, CDR1 is KGHSH, CDR2 LQKENI. CDR3 amino acids: CASSPVQNTGELFF. The CDR3 DNA is TGTGCCAGCTCACCTGTACAGAACACCGGGGAGCTGTTTTTT.

The genes are TRBV25-1 and TRBJ1-1, with 8 positions matching TRBD1. Germline V gene data show CDR1 as MGHDK and CDR2 as SYGVNS. The J segment lost 6 bases and the V segment lost 3 bases, leaving 9 bases of the junction unmatched. This CDR3 is built from 15 residues. The CDR3 DNA sequence: TGTGCCAGCAGTGACCAGGGGGCGAAAGGGTCTGAAGCTTTCTTT. This sequence encodes CASSDQGAKGSEAFF.